This entry lists 8 T cell receptor beta chains sequenced from one sample in a study of OX40 agonist ivuxolimab in advanced cancers. Produced via immunoSEQ multiplex PCR; TCRdb's table is partial and in-frame only. This sample has about 67,000 clones, with more than 75% found just once. The sample consisted of CD4+ or CD8+ T cells sorted from blood, taken in a trial of the OX40 agonist ivuxolimab. The receptors were sampled from an adult with an advanced solid tumor such as melanoma, head and neck, liver or kidney cancer.

The chain joins TRBV5-1 to TRBJ2-2; 11 positions agree with TRBD2. Germline-derived CDR1 and CDR2 are SGHRS and YFSETQ. Trimming cost V 6 bases and J 4 bases; bases outside gene matches: 8. This CDR3 comprises 16 residues. As DNA, the CDR3 is TGCGCCAGCACCAAACTAGCGGGAGAGGTCACCGGGGAGCTGTTTTTT. As protein: CASTKLAGEVTGELFF.

V and J are TRBV5-1 and TRBJ1-3, with D perhaps matching TRBD1 (6 bases). This CDR3 is built from 17 residues. Per the germline V gene, CDR1 is SGHRS and CDR2 is YFSETQ. The V end lost 3 bases, the J end lost 4 bases, and 20 bases lay between the germline ends. The CDR3 sequence is CASSSAYGGGAGNTIYF. DNA for the CDR3: TGCGCCAGCAGCTCGGCCTATGGGGGGGGCGCCGGAAACACCATATATTTT.

Regarding this clone: The junction departs from germline at one end; a sequencing error may be responsible. The J gene is TRBJ2-7, the V gene TRBV5-1; D is ambiguous. CDR1 is SGHRS, CDR2 YFSETQ, per germline. The CDR3 runs to 11 residues. In DNA form, the CDR3 reads TGCGCCAGCAGCTTGGCAGGAGAGAGGCACTTC. This encodes CASSLAGERHF.

The chain has TRBV19 and TRBJ2-5; D perhaps matches TRBD1 (5 bases). The better agreement between TRBJ2-7 and the DNA end casts doubt on the J call. Per the germline V gene, CDR1 is LNHDA and CDR2 is SQIVND (reference sequence). The CDR3 has 14 amino acids. The CDR3 DNA reads as TGTGCCACCGCCCCGAGGATGGGGCCCTACGAGCAGTACTTC. Protein sequence: CATAPRMGPYEQYF.

The chain links TRBV18 to TRBJ2-5; D is undetermined. The germline V gene has CDR1 KGHSH and CDR2 LQKENI. The CDR3 has 17 residues. V lost 0 bases and J 2 bases, leaving 16 bases between the germline ends. CDR3 coding DNA: TGTGCCAGCTCACCACCGGGCAGCCCTTTGTCGCAAGAGACCCAGTACTTC. This gives the protein CASSPPGSPLSQETQYF.

This chain uses TRBV4-2 with TRBJ1-5; no firm D call. V was shortened by 4 bases and J by 1 base, with 11 bases between the two germline ends. Germline CDR1 is LGHNA and CDR2 is YNFKEQ. The CDR3 runs to 15 residues. CDR3: CASSRTAQSNQPQHF. CDR3 sequence (DNA): TGTGCCAGCAGCCGCACCGCACAGAGCAATCAGCCCCAGCATTTT.

The genes are TRBV4-2 and TRBJ2-2; 9 bases align to TRBD1. Per germline, CDR1 LGHNA and CDR2 YNFKEQ. After removal of 0 bases from V and 6 bases from J, the junction contained 8 bases not matched to a gene. The CDR3 length is 17 residues. The CDR3 DNA is TGTGCCAGCAGCCAAGATCAATGGACAGGGGAGGCCGGGGAGCTGTTTTTT. It translates to CASSQDQWTGEAGELFF.

This clone showed up just a few times. J is TRBJ2-7 and V is TRBV21-1; the table's D call, TRBD2, was not checked against the DNA. TRBV21-1 is annotated as a pseudogene. CDR3 length equals 18 residues. As DNA, the CDR3 is TGTGCCAGCAGAAAGCAAGGAGGGCTAGCGGGGGGTTCCTACGAGCAGTACTTC. Translated, it gives CASRKQGGLAGGSYEQYF.